This T cell receptor beta chain was captured in a study of CD8+ T cells in alopecia areata. Extracted RNA was reverse transcribed into cDNA, the sequencing template. The data were produced by immunoSEQ multiplex PCR, yet TCRdb's version contains in-frame clones alone and is incomplete. This table holds roughly 230,000 clones, around 43% found once. The treatment: oral pan-JAK inhibitor, 5-10 mg twice daily. It was from alopecia areata patients that lesional scalp punch biopsies and peripheral blood were collected. Germline V gene sequence: CDR1 SGHTA, CDR2 FQGNSA. V was pared by 0 bases and J by 9 bases, with 2 bases of the junction left unmatched. The CDR3 runs 14 residues. There are a few counts of this clone.

This receptor was identified in a human donor with alopecia areata. The sample in question was CD4+ T cells sorted from blood, obtained at approximately week 36, from a patient treated with tofacitinib. The chain combines TRBV7-2 with TRBJ2-4, with 10 bases that match TRBD2. The CDR3 loop reads CASSLALAGTIQYF. In DNA form, the CDR3 reads TGTGCCAGCAGCTTAGCACTAGCGGGAACCATTCAGTACTTC.